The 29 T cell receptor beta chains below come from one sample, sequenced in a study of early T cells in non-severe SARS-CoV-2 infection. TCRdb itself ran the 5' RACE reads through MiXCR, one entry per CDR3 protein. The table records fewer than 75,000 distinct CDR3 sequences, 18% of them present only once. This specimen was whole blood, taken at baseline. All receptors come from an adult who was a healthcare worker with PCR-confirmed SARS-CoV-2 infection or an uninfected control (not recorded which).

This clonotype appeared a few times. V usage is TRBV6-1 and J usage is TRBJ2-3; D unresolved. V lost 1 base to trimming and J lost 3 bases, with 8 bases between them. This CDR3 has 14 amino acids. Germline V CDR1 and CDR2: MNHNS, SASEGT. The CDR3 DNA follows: TGTGCCAGCAGTGAAGGCCCGACTACAGATACGCAGTATTTT. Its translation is CASSEGPTTDTQYF.

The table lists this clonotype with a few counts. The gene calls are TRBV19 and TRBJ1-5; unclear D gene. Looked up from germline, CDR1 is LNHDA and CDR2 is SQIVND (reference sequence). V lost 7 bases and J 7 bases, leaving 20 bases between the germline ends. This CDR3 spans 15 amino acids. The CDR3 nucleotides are TGTGCCAGTACCCCCTTGACCCAGGTCCCACAGCCCCAGCATTTT. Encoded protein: CASTPLTQVPQPQHF.

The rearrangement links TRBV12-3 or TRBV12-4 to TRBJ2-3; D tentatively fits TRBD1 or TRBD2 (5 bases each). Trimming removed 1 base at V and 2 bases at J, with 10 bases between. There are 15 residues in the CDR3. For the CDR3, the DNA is TGTGCCAGCAGTTTAGTGGGGACGTACACAGATACGCAGTATTTT. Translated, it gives CASSLVGTYTDTQYF.

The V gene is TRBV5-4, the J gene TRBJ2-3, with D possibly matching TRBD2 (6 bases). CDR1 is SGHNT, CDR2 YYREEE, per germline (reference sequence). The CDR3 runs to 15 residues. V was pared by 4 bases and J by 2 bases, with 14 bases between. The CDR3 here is CASSPGTLDTDTQYF. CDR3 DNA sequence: TGTGCCAGCAGCCCCGGGACTCTGGACACAGATACGCAGTATTTT.

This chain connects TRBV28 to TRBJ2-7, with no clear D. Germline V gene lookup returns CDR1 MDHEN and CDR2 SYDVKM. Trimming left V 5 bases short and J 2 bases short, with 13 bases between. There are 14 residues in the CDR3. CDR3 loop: CASSAPGLTYEQYF. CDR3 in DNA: TGTGCCAGCAGTGCGCCGGGCCTCACCTACGAGCAGTACTTC.

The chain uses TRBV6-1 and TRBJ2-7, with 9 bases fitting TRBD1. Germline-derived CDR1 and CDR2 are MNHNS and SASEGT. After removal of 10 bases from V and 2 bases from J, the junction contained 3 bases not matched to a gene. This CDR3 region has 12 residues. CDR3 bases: TGTGCCACCCGGACAGGGGCCTACGAGCAGTACTTC. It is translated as CATRTGAYEQYF.

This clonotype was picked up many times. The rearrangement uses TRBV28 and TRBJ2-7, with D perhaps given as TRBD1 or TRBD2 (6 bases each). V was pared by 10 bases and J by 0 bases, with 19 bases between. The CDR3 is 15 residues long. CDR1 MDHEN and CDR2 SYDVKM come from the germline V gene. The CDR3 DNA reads TGTGCCACCCGAGGGTCGGGGGCGAGCTCCTACGAGCAGTACTTC. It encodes CATRGSGASSYEQYF.

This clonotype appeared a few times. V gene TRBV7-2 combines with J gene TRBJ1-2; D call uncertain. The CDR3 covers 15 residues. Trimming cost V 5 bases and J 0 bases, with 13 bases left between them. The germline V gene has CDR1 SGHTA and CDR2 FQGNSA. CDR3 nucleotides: TGTGCCAGCAGCCTCTGGCTAGGGACTAACTATGGCTACACCTTC. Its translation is CASSLWLGTNYGYTF.

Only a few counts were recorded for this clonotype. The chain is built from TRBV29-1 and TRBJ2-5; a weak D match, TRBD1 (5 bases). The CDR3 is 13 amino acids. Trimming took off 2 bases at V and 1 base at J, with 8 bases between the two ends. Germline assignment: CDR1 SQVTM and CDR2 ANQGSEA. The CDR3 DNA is TGCAGCGTTGAAAGACAGACCCAAGAGACCCAGTACTTC. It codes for CSVERQTQETQYF.

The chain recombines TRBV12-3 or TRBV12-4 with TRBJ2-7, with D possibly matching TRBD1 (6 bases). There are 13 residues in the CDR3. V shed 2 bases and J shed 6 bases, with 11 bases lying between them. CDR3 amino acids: CASSLIGGREQYF. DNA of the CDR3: TGTGCCAGCAGTTTAATTGGGGGCCGCGAGCAGTACTTC.

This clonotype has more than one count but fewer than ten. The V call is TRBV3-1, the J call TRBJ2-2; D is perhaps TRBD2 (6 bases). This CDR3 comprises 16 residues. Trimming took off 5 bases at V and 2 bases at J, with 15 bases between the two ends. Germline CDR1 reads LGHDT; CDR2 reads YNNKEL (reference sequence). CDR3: CASSYHGRTNTGELFF. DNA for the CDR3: TGTGCCAGCAGCTATCATGGGAGGACTAACACCGGGGAGCTGTTTTTT.

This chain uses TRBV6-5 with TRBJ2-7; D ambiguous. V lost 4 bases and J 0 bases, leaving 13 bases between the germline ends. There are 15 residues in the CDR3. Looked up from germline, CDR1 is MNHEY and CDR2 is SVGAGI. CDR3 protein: CASSSLRRSSYEQYF. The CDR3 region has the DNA TGTGCCAGCAGTTCCTTGCGACGGAGCTCCTACGAGCAGTACTTC.

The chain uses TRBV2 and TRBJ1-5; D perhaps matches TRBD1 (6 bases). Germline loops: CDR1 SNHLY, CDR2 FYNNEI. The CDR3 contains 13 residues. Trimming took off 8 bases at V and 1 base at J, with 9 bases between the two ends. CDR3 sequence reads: CASGRGSNQPQHF. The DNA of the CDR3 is TGTGCCAGCGGGAGGGGGAGCAATCAGCCCCAGCATTTT.

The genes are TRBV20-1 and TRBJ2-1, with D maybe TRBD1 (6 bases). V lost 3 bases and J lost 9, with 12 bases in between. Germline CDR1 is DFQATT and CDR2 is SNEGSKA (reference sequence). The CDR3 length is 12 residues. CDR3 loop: CSARTGNSEQFF. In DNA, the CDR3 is TGCAGTGCTAGGACAGGCAACAGTGAGCAGTTCTTC.

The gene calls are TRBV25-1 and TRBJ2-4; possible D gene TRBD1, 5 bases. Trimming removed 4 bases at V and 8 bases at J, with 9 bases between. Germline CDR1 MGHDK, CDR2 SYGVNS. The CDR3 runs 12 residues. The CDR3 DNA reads TGTGCCAGCAGTGGTCAGGGTGACATTCAGTACTTC. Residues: CASSGQGDIQYF.

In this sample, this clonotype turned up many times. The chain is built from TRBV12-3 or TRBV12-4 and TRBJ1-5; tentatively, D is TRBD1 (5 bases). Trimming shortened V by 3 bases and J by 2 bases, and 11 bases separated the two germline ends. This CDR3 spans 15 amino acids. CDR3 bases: TGTGCCAGCAGTTTTGCGGGGGGAGGCAATCAGCCCCAGCATTTT. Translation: CASSFAGGGNQPQHF.

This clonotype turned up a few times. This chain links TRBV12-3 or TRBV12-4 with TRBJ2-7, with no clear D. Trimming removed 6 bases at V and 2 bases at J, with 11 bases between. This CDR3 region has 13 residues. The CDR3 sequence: CASRVGGAYEQYF. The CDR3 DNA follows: TGTGCCAGCAGGGTTGGCGGAGCCTACGAGCAGTACTTC.

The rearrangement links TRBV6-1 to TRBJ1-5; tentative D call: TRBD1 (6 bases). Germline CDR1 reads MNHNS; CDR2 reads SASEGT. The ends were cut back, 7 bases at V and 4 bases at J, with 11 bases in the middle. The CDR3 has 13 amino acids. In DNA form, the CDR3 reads TGTGCCAGCACGCGGCAGGGGAATCAGCCCCAGCATTTT. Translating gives CASTRQGNQPQHF.

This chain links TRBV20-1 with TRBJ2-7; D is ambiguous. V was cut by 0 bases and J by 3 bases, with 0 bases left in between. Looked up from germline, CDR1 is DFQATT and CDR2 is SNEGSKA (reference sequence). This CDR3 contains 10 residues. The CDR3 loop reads CSARDYEQYF. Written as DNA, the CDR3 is TGCAGTGCTAGAGACTACGAGCAGTACTTC.

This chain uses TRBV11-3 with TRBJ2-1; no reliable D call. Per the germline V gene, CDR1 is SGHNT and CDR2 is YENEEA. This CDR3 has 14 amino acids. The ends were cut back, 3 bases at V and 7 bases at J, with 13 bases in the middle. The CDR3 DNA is TGTGCCAGCAGCTTTTCTCGTAACCGGAATGAGCAGTTCTTC. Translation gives CASSFSRNRNEQFF.

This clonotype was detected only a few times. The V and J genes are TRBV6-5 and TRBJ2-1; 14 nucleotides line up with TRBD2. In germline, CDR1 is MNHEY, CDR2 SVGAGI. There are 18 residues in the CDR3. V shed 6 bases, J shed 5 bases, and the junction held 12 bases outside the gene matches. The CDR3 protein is CASRPTRTSGGPNNEQFF. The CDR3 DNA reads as TGTGCCAGCAGGCCAACCCGGACTAGCGGGGGGCCAAACAATGAGCAGTTCTTC.

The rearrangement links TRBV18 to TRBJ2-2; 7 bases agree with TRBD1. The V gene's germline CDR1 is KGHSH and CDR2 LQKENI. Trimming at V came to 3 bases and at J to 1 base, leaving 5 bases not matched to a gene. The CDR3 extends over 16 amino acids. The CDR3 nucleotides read TGTGCCAGCTCACCTCAGCCAGGGGGGAACACCGGGGAGCTGTTTTTT. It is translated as CASSPQPGGNTGELFF.

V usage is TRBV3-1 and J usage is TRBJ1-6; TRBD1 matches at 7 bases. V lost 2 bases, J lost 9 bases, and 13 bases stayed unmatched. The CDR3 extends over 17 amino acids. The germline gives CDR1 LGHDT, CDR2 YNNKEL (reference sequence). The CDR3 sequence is CASSQIQGRGEGSPLHF. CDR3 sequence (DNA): TGTGCCAGCAGCCAAATACAGGGGAGAGGAGAAGGTTCACCCCTCCACTTT. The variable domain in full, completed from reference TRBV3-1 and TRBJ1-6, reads DTAVSQTPKYLVTQMGNDKSIKCEQNLGHDTMYWYKQDSKKFLKIMFSYNNKELIINETVPNRFSPKSPDKAHLNLHINSLELGDSAVYFCASSQIQGRGEGSPLHFGNGTRLTVT.

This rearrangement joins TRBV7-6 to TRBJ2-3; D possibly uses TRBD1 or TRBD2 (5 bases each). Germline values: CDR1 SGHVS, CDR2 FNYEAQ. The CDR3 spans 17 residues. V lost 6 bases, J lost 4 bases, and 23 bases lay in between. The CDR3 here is CASRKTGTTLGADTQYF. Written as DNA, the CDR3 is TGTGCCAGCAGGAAAACCGGGACCACACTGGGCGCAGATACGCAGTATTTT.

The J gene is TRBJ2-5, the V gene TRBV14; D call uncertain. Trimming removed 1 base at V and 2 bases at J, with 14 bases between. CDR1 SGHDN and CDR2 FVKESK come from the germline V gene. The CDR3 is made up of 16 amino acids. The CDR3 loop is CASSQARALQQETQYF. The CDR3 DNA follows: TGTGCCAGCAGCCAAGCGCGCGCCCTCCAGCAAGAGACCCAGTACTTC.

The CDR3 loop is CASSPTRKETQYF. Here the CDR3 DNA reads TGTGCCAGCAGCCCGACTAGAAAAGAGACCCAGTACTTC. V is TRBV12-3 or TRBV12-4 and J is TRBJ2-5, with D tentatively TRBD2 (6 bases). CDR3 length: 13 amino acids. V lost 6 bases and J lost 3, with 11 bases in between.

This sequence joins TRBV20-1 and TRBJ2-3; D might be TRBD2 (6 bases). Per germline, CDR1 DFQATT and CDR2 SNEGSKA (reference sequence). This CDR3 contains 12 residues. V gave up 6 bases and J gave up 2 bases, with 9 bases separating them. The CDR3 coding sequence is TGCAGTGCCAAGGGACTCACAGATACGCAGTATTTT. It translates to CSAKGLTDTQYF.

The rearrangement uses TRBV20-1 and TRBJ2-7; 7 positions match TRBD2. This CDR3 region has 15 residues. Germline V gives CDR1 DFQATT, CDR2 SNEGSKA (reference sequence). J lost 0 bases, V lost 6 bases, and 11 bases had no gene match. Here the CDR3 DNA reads TGCAGTGCCAGTAAACTAGCGTCTATCTCCTACGAGCAGTACTTC. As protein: CSASKLASISYEQYF.

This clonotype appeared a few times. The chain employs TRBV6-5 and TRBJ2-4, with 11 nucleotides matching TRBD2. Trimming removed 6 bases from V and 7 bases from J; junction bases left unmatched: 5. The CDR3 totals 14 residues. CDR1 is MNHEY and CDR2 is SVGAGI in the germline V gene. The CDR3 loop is CASSSSGRANIQYF. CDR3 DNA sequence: TGTGCCAGCAGCAGTAGCGGGAGGGCGAACATTCAGTACTTC.